This TCR beta chain was sequenced in a study of blood T cell repertoires in COVID-19. Generated by immunoSEQ multiplex PCR, the TCRdb table keeps only in-frame clones and is missing some. The data show 80,000 to 100,000 clones, with around nine tenths seen just once and about 4.5% held by the top ten. V dropped 3 bases and J dropped 2 bases, with 13 bases sitting between them. The CDR3 is 14 amino acids. Germline-derived CDR1 and CDR2 are DFQATT and SNEGSKA (reference sequence). Sequences were obtained from peripheral blood. This clonotype originated in a man between 65 and 85 years old with acute or convalescent COVID-19. The chain links TRBV20-1 to TRBJ1-2; tentative D call: TRBD1 (5 bases). The DNA of the CDR3 is TGCAGTGCTAGTACCCCGGGGGAGAACTATGGCTACACCTTC. It is translated as CSASTPGENYGYTF.